This T cell receptor (beta chain) was obtained from a study of cytomegalovirus exposure and HLA in healthy donors. Study results and limitations: The authors excluded some V segments, including TRBV6-2 and TRBV6-3, as indistinguishable.

Comment on this clone: The antigen is unknown.

The PCR ran on 60 Vbeta and 13 Jbeta primers. The assay was immunoSEQ multiplex PCR, and TCRdb's table has in-frame clones only and misses some. The sample yields around 280,000 clones, about 87% seen once. Germline CDR1 reads MNHNY; CDR2 reads SVGAGI (reference sequence). V was clipped by 6 bases and J by 3 bases, with 15 bases between them. This CDR3 contains 15 residues. The V gene is TRBV6-6, the J gene TRBJ1-5, with a possible D match to TRBD1 (5 bases). Material: PBMCs. This sequence was found in a woman aged 18-29 years in good health and CMV-seronegative. CDR3 residues: CASRGVPGDNQPQHF. CDR3 in DNA: TGTGCCAGCAGGGGGGTTCCGGGAGACAATCAGCCCCAGCATTTT.